This is a list of T cell receptor beta chains from one sample in a study of technical replicates of blood from a few donors. TCRdb's copy holds only in-frame clones and misses some; the assay was immunoSEQ multiplex PCR. The data contain under 90,000 clones, 93% of them singletons. What was sequenced was T cells isolated from PBMCs. The receptors were gathered from a human donor in good health. Both conserved end residues are part of each CDR3. A D gene is named only where the DNA matches it firmly. A clone size is listed for some rows: how often the clone was seen (once, few, many), or a class if it is expanded.

V	size	J	D	DNA	CDR3
TRBV7-6	.	TRBJ1-2	.	TGTGCCAGCAGCTTAGGGACAGACTATGGCTACACCTTC	CASSLGTDYGYTF
TRBV18	.	TRBJ2-1	TRBD2	TGTGCCAGCTCAGGCCGGGACTACGACGGCAATGAGCAGTTCTTC	CASSGRDYDGNEQFF
TRBV2	.	TRBJ2-5	TRBD1	TGTGCCAGCAGTGAACAGGGGGCCCGCGTTGAGACCCAGTACTTC	CASSEQGARVETQYF
TRBV7-8	.	TRBJ1-3	TRBD1	TGTGCCAGCAGCTGGCTCGGACAGGGAAGCTCTGGAAACACCATATATTTT	CASSWLGQGSSGNTIYF
TRBV27	.	TRBJ2-3	TRBD2	TGTGCCAGCAGCGAAAGACTAGCGGTCTACACAGATACGCAGTATTTT	CASSERLAVYTDTQYF
TRBV11-3	.	TRBJ2-3	TRBD1	TGTGCCAGCAGGCGTACCGGGACAGGACCACAGGAGACGCAGTATTTT	CASRRTGTGPQETQYF
TRBV19	once	TRBJ1-2	TRBD1	TGTGCCAGTAGTGCAAGGGGGCTCGGCTATGGCTACACCTTC	CASSARGLGYGYTF
TRBV19	.	TRBJ2-7	TRBD1	TGTGCCAGTAGGGAAAGGGACAGGGGAGACTACGAGCAGTACTTC	CASRERDRGDYEQYF
TRBV11-2	.	TRBJ2-5	.	TGTGCCAGCGGGACAAACCAAGAGACCCAGTACTTC	CASGTNQETQYF
TRBV10-3	.	TRBJ2-1	.	TGTGCCATCAGTCCAGGGAACAGTTACAATGAGCAGTTCTTC	CAISPGNSYNEQFF
TRBV15	.	TRBJ2-2	TRBD1	TGTGCCACCAGCAGAGACAGGGGGCGCACCGGGGAGCTGTTTTTT	CATSRDRGRTGELFF
TRBV19	.	TRBJ2-7	.	TGTGCCAGTGAGGGGGACTCCTACGAGCAGTACTTC	CASEGDSYEQYF
TRBV5-1	.	TRBJ2-5	.	TGCGCCAGCAGCTTGGCCGGTGGTAGCGGAGGGGTCTGGACCCAGTACTTC	CASSLAGGSGGVWTQYF
TRBV18	.	TRBJ2-3	TRBD1	TGTGCCAGCTCGGGGACAGGGGGCACAGATACGCAGTATTTT	CASSGTGGTDTQYF
TRBV6-1	.	TRBJ1-5	TRBD1	TGTGCCAGCAGTGATCAGGGGGCAGGTAGCAATCAGCCCCAGCATTTT	CASSDQGAGSNQPQHF
TRBV10-3	.	TRBJ2-3	.	TGTGCCATCAGTGAGTCCCCTAAGAGGCGGGTAACAGATACGCAGTATTTT	CAISESPKRRVTDTQYF
TRBV11-2	.	TRBJ2-7	TRBD2	TGTGCCAGCAGCTTGACTAGCGGGAAGGCCTACGAGCAGTACTTC	CASSLTSGKAYEQYF
TRBV19	.	TRBJ2-3	TRBD1	TGTGCCAGCCGCCGGACAGGGGCTTACACAGATACGCAGTATTTT	CASRRTGAYTDTQYF
TRBV2	.	TRBJ2-1	TRBD1	TGTGCCAGCAAATCTGGTCGGACAGGGGCCTACAATGAGCAGTTCTTC	CASKSGRTGAYNEQFF
TRBV2	.	TRBJ1-1	TRBD1	TGTGCCAGAGATACAGGGGGCACTGAAGCTTTCTTT	CARDTGGTEAFF
TRBV11-2	.	TRBJ1-1	.	TGTGCCAGCAGCTTGGCCAGGGGACCGGACACTGAAGCTTTCTTT	CASSLARGPDTEAFF
TRBV7-3	.	TRBJ2-3	.	TGTGCCAGCAGCTTCACAGGGTATGGTGGCACAGATACGCAGTATTTT	CASSFTGYGGTDTQYF
TRBV11-3	few	TRBJ1-3	.	TGTGCCAGCAGCTTTTACGGGACTGGAAACACCATATATTTT	CASSFYGTGNTIYF
TRBV29-1	.	TRBJ2-1	.	TGCAGCGTTGAAGACCTTAGCGGAAGCTCCTACAATGAGCAGTTCTTC	CSVEDLSGSSYNEQFF
TRBV5-1	.	TRBJ2-3	TRBD2	TGCGCCAGCAGCTTGGCCCTGACTAGCGGGAATACAGATACGCAGTATTTT	CASSLALTSGNTDTQYF
TRBV25-1	.	TRBJ2-2	.	TGTGCCAGCAGTCAGGGAAACACCGGGGAGCTGTTTTTT	CASSQGNTGELFF
TRBV6-1	.	TRBJ2-1	TRBD2	TGTGCCAGCATCGAATCGGGGGGTCTCGGCAATGAGCAGTTCTTC	CASIESGGLGNEQFF
TRBV27	.	TRBJ2-5	TRBD2	TGTGCCAGCAGTAACCTGTGGGAGGGAGAGACCCAGTACTTC	CASSNLWEGETQYF
TRBV18	.	TRBJ2-7	TRBD2	TGTGCCAGCTCACCAGAAAGGGGACTAGCGGGCTACGAGCAGTACTTC	CASSPERGLAGYEQYF
TRBV13	few	TRBJ2-1	TRBD2	TGTGCCAGCAGCCCGATCCTGGGACTAGCGGGGTCTGAGCAGTTCTTC	CASSPILGLAGSEQFF
TRBV19	.	TRBJ2-7	TRBD2	TGTGCCAGTATGGGGGAGACTAGCGATCGAAAGTACTTC	CASMGETSDRKYF
TRBV30	.	TRBJ2-6	.	TGTGCCTCCACTCTGACAGGTGTTTCATCTGGGGCCAACGTCCTGACTTTC	CASTLTGVSSGANVLTF
TRBV19	.	TRBJ2-7	TRBD2	TGTGCCAGTAGTCCCCTTGCGGCGGGGGAGGGGTCCTACGAGCAGTACTTC	CASSPLAAGEGSYEQYF
TRBV5-4	.	TRBJ2-7	.	TGTGCCAGCAGCCCCGGTGGGCTAGCCTCCTACGAGCAGTACTTC	CASSPGGLASYEQYF
TRBV6-1	once	TRBJ1-2	TRBD1	TGTGCCAGCAGTAACGACCCGGGACAGACTTATGGCTACACCTTC	CASSNDPGQTYGYTF
TRBV11-2	.	TRBJ1-5	TRBD1	TGTGCCAGCAGCAAGGACAGGGCGTTTGGTCAGCCCCAGCATTTT	CASSKDRAFGQPQHF
TRBV18	.	TRBJ1-4	TRBD1	TGTGCCAGCTCACCAGGGACAGGGAGCGAAAAACTGTTTTTT	CASSPGTGSEKLFF
TRBV20-1	.	TRBJ1-2	.	TGCAGTGCGCAAGACAGCTATGGCTACACCTTC	CSAQDSYGYTF
TRBV29-1	.	TRBJ1-3	.	TGCAGCGTTGAAAGGAGTTCTGGAAACACCATATATTTT	CSVERSSGNTIYF
TRBV5-1	.	TRBJ2-1	.	TGCGCCAGCAGCCCTGGTCGGACTTTCAATGAGCAGTTCTTC	CASSPGRTFNEQFF